Given below is one T cell receptor beta chain in context. The specificity of this receptor is unknown. Base qualities were left out, and no much larger clone turns up one base away. This record belongs to a study of cytotoxic CD8 clonotypes in ibrutinib-treated CLL (dated by TCRdb to 2020 to 2023). Describing the broader study: The cohort had 11 relapsed/refractory and 15 treatment-naive patients; some 17 were IGHV unmutated. Partial responses were observed in around 25 patients and complete responses in 2; after a median follow-up of roughly 62 months, remission was maintained in approximately 15 patients and progression was observed in approximately twelve. Response samples were obtained after a median of 12 months of treatment, with a range of roughly 6 to 40 months. Samples averaged about 260,000 productive templates and some 96,000 productive rearrangements. Of the roughly 86 participants in the trial, about two dozen had longitudinal samples available. Cryopreserved peripheral blood mononuclear cells were obtained before treatment, at response, and at either sustained remission or disease progression. Every sample from remission and from progressive disease was obtained while the patients were still on ibrutinib. The full study reports these points: Public clonotypes were rare and either shrank or stayed stable during treatment, and the rise in clonality at ibrutinib response reflected expansion of private clonotypes. Baseline clonality exceeded that of age-matched healthy donors and correlated strongly with circulating CD8+ T-cell counts. Lymph node repertoires were not examined, and the timing of sampling was not matched between patients in sustained remission and those whose disease progressed. An increase in clonality was observed at ibrutinib response, with clonality remaining stable during sustained remission and falling back toward baseline at progression.

A MiSeq instrument was used for deep resolution sequencing, which targeted depths ranging from 1 in 1 million up to 1 in 200,000 T cells, with coverage averaging 10x for each clonotype. The immunoSEQ hsTCRB Kit was used to generate TCR beta libraries. Under the source paper's analysis protocol: ImmunoSEQ Data Assistant and ImmunoSEQ Analyzer were used for data analysis, and V, D and J genes were assigned according to IMGT definitions. Clonality was computed as one minus normalized Shannon entropy of productive rearrangement frequencies, ranging from 0 to 1. Only overrepresented clonotypes making up at least 0.05% of each patient's repertoire were included in the public clonotype analysis. About a dozen repertoires from age-matched healthy donors, obtained from immuneACCESS, served as clonality controls. TCRdb limited this immuneACCESS table to in-frame rearrangements with V and J called. A share of clones is missing; checked studies link under half to unresolved V genes, and the rest is unexplained. V, J and clone size are those of that table, while D and trimming were read from the DNA. For this sample there are around 140,000 clones; 70% to 90% appear just once. In total, the top ten clones hold roughly 1.9% of the sample.

The time point label for this specimen denotes: roughly 23 months on ibrutinib. Roughly 2.2 micrograms of genomic DNA were extracted from cryopreserved PBMCs for TCR beta library preparation. High-throughput TCR beta sequencing was performed on longitudinal blood samples from CLL patients receiving ibrutinib monotherapy. The patients took part in an open-label, single-center phase 2 trial of ibrutinib monotherapy. Sequences were derived from PBMCs, sampled after 24 months of ibrutinib treatment. The sequence derives from a human donor with chronic lymphocytic leukemia.

The CDR3 region reads CASSQVGGDYGYTF. The base sequence is TGTGCCAGCAGCCAAGTCGGGGGGGACTATGGCTACACCTTC. Recombination connected TRBV4-2 to TRBJ1-2, and TRBD1 may be the D gene, going by 5 matching bases. Cut back by 1 base and 3 bases, the V and J ends lie 9 bases apart. CDR1 LGHNA and CDR2 YNFKEQ were looked up in the germline V gene. From its cysteine to its phenylalanine, the CDR3 spans 14 amino acids. Only CDR3 DNA remains: 42 bases, in frame from the first base.